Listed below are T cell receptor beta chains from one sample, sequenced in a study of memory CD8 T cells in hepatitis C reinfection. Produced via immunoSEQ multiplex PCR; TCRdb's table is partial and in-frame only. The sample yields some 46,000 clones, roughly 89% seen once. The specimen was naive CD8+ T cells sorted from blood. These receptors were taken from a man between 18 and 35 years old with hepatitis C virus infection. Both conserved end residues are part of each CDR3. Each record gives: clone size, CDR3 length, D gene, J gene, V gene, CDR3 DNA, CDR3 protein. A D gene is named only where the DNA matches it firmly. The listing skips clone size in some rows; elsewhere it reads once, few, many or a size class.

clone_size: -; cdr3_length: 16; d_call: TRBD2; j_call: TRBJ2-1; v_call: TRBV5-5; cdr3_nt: TGTGCCAGCAGCCTGGGGACTAGCCTCACGGGGAATGAGCAGTTCTTC; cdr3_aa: CASSLGTSLTGNEQFF
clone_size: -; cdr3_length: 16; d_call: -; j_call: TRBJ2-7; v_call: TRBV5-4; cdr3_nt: TGTGCCAGCAGCTTCCTCGGTGGAACAGCTTCCTACGAGCAGTACTTC; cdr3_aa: CASSFLGGTASYEQYF
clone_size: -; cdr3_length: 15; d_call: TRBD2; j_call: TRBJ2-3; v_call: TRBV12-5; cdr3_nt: TGTGCTAGTGGTAGAAGCGGGGGTAGCACAGATACGCAGTATTTT; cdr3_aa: CASGRSGGSTDTQYF
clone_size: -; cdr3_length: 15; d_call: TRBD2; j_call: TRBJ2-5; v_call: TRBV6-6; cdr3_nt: TGTGCCAGCAGTACGGGGGGGGAGAGGGGAGAGACCCAGTACTTC; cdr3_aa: CASSTGGERGETQYF
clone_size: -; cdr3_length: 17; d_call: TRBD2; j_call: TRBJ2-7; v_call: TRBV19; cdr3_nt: TGTGCCAGTAGTAAAAGAGGACTAGCGGGAGCCCCCTACGAGCAGTACTTC; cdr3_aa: CASSKRGLAGAPYEQYF
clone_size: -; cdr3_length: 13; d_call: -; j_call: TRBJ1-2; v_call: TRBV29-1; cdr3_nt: TGCAGCGTTGATTACAGAACTAACTATGGCTACACCTTC; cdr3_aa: CSVDYRTNYGYTF
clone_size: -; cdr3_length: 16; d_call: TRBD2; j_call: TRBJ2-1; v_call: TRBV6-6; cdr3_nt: TGTGCCAGCAGTTACGGGAGGGGATTCGCCTACAATGAGCAGTTCTTC; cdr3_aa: CASSYGRGFAYNEQFF
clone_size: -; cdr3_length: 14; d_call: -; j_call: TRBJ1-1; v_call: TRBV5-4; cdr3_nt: TGTGCCAGCAGCTTGACAGGATCCTACACTGAAGCTTTCTTT; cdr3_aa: CASSLTGSYTEAFF
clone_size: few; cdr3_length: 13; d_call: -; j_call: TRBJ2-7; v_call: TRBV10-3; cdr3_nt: TGTGCCATCAGTGATGACATTTCCTACGAGCAGTACTTC; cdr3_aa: CAISDDISYEQYF
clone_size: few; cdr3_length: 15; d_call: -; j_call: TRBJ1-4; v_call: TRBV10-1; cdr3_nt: TGCGCCAGCAGTGAGGAGACAGGAGGAGGTGAAAAACTGTTTTTT; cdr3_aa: CASSEETGGGEKLFF
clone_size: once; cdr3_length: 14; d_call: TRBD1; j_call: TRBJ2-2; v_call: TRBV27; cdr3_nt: TGTGCCAGCAGCCCAGGACAGGGGGCCGGGGAGCTGTTTTTT; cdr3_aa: CASSPGQGAGELFF
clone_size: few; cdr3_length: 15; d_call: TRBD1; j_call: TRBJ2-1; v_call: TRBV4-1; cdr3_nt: TGCGCCAGCAGCCAAGATGGGACAGGGTGGTATGAGCAGTTCTTC; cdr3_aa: CASSQDGTGWYEQFF
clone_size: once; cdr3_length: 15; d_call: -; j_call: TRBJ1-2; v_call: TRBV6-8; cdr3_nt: TGTCCAGGGGTAGAACCGGGGCGCACCAACTATGGCTACACCTTC; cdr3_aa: CPGVEPGRTNYGYTF
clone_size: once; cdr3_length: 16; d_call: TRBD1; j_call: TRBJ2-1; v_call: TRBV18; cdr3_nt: TGTGCCAGCTCACCACCTGGGACAGACTCCTACAATGAGCAGTTCTTC; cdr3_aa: CASSPPGTDSYNEQFF
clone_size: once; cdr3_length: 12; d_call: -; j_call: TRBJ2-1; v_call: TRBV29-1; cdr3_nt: TGCAGCGTTGCAATTAGCATCGATGAGCAGTTCTTC; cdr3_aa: CSVAISIDEQFF
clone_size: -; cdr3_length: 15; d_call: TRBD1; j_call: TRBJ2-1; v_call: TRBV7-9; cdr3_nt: TGTGCCAGCAGCCCCGCCCAGGGGGCCCTCAATGAGCAGTTCTTC; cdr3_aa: CASSPAQGALNEQFF
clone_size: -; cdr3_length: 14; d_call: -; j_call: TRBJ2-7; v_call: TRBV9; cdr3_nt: TGTGCCAGCTACGGGGGGCGACAAGCCTACGAGCAGTACTTC; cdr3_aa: CASYGGRQAYEQYF
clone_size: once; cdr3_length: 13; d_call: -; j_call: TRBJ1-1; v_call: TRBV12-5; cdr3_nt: TGTGCTAGTGGTTTGGGAGGGAACACTGAAGCTTTCTTT; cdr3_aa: CASGLGGNTEAFF
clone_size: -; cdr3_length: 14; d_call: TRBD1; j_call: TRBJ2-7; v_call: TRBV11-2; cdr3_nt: TGTGCCAGCAGCTTTGAGACAGGGGGCTACGAGCAGTACTTC; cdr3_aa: CASSFETGGYEQYF
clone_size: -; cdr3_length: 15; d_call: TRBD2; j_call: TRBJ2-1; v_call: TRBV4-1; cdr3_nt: TGCGCCAGCAGCCGGACTAGCGGGACCTACAATGAGCAGTTCTTC; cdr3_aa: CASSRTSGTYNEQFF
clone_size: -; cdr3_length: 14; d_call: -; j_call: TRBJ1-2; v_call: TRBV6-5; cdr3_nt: TGTGCCAGCAGTGGCCCAGGACATTACTATGGCTACACCTTC; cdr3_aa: CASSGPGHYYGYTF
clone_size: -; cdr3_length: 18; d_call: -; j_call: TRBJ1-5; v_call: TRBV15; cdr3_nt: TGTGCCACCAGCAGAGATACCGTGGGCTACCTGGGCAATCAGCCCCAGCATTTT; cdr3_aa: CATSRDTVGYLGNQPQHF
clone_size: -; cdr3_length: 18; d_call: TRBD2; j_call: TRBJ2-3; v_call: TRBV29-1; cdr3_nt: TGCAGCGTTGCAGGGACTAGCGGGCGGATCTCTACCACAGATACGCAGTATTTT; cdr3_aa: CSVAGTSGRISTTDTQYF
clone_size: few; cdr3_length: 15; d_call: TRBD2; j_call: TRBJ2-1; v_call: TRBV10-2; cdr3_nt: TGCGCCAGCAGTGATACAAGCGGGGACTACAATGAGCAGTTCTTC; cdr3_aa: CASSDTSGDYNEQFF
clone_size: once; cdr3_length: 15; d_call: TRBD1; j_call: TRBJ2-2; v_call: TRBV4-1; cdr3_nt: TGCGCCAGCAGCTCGGGGACAGCTCACACCGGGGAGCTGTTTTTT; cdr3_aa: CASSSGTAHTGELFF
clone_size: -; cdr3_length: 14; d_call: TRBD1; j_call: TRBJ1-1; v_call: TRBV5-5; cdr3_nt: TGTGCCAGCAGCTTGGGACAGGGGCCGGCTGAAGCTTTCTTT; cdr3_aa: CASSLGQGPAEAFF
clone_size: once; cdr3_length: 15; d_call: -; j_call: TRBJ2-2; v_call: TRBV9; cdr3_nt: TGTGCCAGCAGCGCCCTAGCGTCGAACACCGGGGAGCTGTTTTTT; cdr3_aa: CASSALASNTGELFF
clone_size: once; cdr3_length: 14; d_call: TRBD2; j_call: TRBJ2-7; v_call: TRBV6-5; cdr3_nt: TGTGCCAGCAGTTACTCGCCTAGCGGCTACGAGCAGTACTTC; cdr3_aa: CASSYSPSGYEQYF
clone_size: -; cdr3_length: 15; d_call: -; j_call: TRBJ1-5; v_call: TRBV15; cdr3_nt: TGTGCCACCAGCAGCTCAGGGAATCCCCATCAGCCCCAGCATTTT; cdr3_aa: CATSSSGNPHQPQHF
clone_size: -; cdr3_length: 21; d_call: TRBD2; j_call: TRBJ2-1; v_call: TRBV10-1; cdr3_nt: TGCGCCAGCAGTGAGTCATTCCCCTCGGGGAGGGACTACCGATCCTACAATGAGCAGTTCTTC; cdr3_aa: CASSESFPSGRDYRSYNEQFF
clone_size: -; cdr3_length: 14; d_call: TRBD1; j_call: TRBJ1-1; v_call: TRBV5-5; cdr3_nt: TGTGCCAGCAGCCACCGGGACAGCCACACTGAAGCTTTCTTT; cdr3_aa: CASSHRDSHTEAFF
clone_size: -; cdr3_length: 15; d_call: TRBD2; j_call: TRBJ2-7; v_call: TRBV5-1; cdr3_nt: TGCGCCAGCAGCCCCACGGGACTAGCGGCTAGCGAGCAGTACTTC; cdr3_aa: CASSPTGLAASEQYF
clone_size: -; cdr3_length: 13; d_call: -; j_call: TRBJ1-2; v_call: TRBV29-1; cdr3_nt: TGCAGCGTTTGGAGGGATGGAGACTATGGCTACACCTTC; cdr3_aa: CSVWRDGDYGYTF
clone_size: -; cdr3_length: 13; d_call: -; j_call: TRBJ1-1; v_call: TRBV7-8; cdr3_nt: TGTGCCAGCAGCTTATTACCGGGGACTGAAGCTTTCTTT; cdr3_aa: CASSLLPGTEAFF
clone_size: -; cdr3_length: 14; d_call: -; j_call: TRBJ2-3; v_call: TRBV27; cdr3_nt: TGTGCCAGCAGTTTAGACAGGTCCCTTGATACGCAGTATTTT; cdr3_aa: CASSLDRSLDTQYF
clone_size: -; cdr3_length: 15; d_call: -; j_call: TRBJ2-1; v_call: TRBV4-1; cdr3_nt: TGCGCCAGCAGCCAAGGGACCTCAACGGGGAATGAGCAGTTCTTC; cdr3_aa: CASSQGTSTGNEQFF
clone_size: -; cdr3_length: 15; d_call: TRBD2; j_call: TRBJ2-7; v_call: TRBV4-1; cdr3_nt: TGCGCCAGCAGCCAGGATCCGGGACTAGCGATCGAGCAGTACTTC; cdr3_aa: CASSQDPGLAIEQYF
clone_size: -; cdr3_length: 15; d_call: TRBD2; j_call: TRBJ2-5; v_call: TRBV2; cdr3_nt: TGTGCCAGCAGTGATGGCGTGGTAGCGGGAGAGACCCAGTACTTC; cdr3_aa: CASSDGVVAGETQYF
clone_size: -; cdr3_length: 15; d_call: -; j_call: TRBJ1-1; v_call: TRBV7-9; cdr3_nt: TGTGCCAGCAGCCCCCGCGGGGGGGGGAGCACTGAAGCTTTCTTT; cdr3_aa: CASSPRGGGSTEAFF